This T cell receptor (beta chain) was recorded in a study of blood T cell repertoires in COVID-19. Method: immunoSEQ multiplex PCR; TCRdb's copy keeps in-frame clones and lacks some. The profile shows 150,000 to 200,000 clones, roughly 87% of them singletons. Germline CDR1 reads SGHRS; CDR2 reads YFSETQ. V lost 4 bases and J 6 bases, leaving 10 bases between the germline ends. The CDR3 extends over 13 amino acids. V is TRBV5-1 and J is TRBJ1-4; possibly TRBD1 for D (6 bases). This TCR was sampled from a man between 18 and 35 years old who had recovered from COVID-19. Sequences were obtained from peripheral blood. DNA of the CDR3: TGCGCCAGCAGCCGGGCAGGGGATGAAAAACTGTTTTTT. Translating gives CASSRAGDEKLFF.